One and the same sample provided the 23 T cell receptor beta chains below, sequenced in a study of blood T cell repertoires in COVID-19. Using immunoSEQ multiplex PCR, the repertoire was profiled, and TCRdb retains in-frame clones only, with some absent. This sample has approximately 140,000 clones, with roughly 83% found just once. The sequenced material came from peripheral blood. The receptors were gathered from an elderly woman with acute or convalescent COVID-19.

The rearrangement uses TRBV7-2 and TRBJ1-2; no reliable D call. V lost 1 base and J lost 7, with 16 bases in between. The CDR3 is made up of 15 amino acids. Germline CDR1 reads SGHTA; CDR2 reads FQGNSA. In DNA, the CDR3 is TGTGCCAGCAGCTTAGAGATGGCAGGAGGAGGTGGCTACACCTTC. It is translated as CASSLEMAGGGGYTF.

CDR3 nucleotides: TGTGCCAGCAGTTACCCTGCGAGGCCCCAGCATTTT. It codes for CASSYPARPQHF. The chain employs TRBV6-6 and TRBJ1-5; D is unresolved. V was pared by 2 bases and J by 9 bases, with 8 bases between. CDR1 and CDR2 from the germline V gene are MNHNY and SVGAGI (reference sequence). This CDR3 region has 12 residues.

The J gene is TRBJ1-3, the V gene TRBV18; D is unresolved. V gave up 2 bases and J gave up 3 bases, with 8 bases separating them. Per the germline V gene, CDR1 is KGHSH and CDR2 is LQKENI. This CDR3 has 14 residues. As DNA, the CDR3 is TGTGCCAGCTCACCAGAACACCTTGGAAACACCATATATTTT. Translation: CASSPEHLGNTIYF. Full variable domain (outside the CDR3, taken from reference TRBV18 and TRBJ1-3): NAGVMQNPRHLVRRRGQEARLRCSPMKGHSHVYWYRQLPEEGLKFMVYLQKENIIDESGMPKERFSAEFPKEGPSILRIQQVVRGDSAAYFCASSPEHLGNTIYFGEGSWLTVV.

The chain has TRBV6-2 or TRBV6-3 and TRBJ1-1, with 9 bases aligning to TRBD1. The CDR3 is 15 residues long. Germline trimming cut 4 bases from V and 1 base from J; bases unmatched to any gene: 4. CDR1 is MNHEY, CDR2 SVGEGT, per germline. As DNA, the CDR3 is TGTGCCAGCAGTTTCAACAGGGGGCGGAACACTGAAGCTTTCTTT. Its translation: CASSFNRGRNTEAFF.

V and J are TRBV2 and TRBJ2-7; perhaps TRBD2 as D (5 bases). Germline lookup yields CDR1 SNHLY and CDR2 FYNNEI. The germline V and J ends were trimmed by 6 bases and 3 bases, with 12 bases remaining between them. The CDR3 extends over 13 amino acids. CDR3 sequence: CASSVAGHYEQYF. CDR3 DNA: TGTGCCAGCAGCGTGGCGGGCCACTACGAGCAGTACTTC. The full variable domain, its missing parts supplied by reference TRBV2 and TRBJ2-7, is EPEVTQTPSHQVTQMGQEVILRCVPISNHLYFYWYRQILGQKVEFLVSFYNNEISEKSEIFDDQFSVERPDGSNFTLKIRSTKLEDSAMYFCASSVAGHYEQYFGPGTRLTVT.

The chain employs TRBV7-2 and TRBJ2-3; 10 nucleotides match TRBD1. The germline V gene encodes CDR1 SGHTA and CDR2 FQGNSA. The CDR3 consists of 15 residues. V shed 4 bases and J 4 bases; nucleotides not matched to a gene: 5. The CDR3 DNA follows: TGTGCCAGCAGCTCAGACAGGGGGCTTTCAGATACGCAGTATTTT. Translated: CASSSDRGLSDTQYF.

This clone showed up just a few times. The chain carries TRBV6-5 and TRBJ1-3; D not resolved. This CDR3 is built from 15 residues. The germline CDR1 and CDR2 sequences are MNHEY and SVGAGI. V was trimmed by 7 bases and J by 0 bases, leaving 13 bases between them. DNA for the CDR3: TGTGCCAGCATCTCAAACGTGGCCTCTGGAAACACCATATATTTT. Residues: CASISNVASGNTIYF.

The CDR3 coding sequence is TGTGCCAGCAGCATCCAACAGGGCTACGAGCAGTACTTC. Residues: CASSIQQGYEQYF. V usage is TRBV7-9 and J usage is TRBJ2-7; D perhaps matches TRBD1 (6 bases). The CDR3 extends over 13 amino acids. The V end was cut by 5 bases, the J end by 3 bases, with 11 bases between. Looked up from germline, CDR1 is SEHNR and CDR2 is FQNEAQ (reference sequence).

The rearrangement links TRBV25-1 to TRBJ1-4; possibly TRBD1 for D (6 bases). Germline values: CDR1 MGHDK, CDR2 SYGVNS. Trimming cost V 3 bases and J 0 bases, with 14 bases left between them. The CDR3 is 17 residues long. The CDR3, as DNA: TGTGCCAGCAGTGAGCCACAGGGCTGGGCAACTAATGAAAAACTGTTTTTT. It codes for CASSEPQGWATNEKLFF. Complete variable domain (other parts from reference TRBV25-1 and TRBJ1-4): EADIYQTPRYLVIGTGKKITLECSQTMGHDKMYWYQQDPGMELHLIHYSYGVNSTEKGDLSSESTVSRIRTEHFPLTLESARPSHTSQYLCASSEPQGWATNEKLFFGSGTQLSVL.

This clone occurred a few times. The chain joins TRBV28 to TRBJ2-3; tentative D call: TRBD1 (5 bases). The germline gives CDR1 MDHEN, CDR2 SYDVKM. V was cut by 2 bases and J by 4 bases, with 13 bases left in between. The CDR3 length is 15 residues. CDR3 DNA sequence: TGTGCCAGCAGTTTACAGGGCTCGGGCGCAGATACGCAGTATTTT. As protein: CASSLQGSGADTQYF.

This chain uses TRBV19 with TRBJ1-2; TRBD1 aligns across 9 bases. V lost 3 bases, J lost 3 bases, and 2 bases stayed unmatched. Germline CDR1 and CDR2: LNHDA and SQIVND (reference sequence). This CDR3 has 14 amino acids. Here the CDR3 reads CASSIWTGDYGYTF. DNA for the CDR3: TGTGCCAGTAGTATCTGGACAGGGGACTATGGCTACACCTTC.

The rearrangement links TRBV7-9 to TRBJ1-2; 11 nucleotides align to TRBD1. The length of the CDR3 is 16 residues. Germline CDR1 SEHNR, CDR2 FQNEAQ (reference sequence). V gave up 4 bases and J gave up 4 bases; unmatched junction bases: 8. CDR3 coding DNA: TGTGCCAGCAGCTCCGGACAGGGGGCTCTTGGCTATGGCTACACCTTC. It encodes CASSSGQGALGYGYTF.

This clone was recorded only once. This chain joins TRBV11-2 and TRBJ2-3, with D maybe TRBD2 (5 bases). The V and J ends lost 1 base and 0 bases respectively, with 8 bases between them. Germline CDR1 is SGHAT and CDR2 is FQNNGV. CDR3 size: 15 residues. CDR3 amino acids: CASSLAAASTDTQYF. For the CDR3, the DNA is TGTGCCAGCAGCTTAGCAGCGGCCAGCACAGATACGCAGTATTTT.

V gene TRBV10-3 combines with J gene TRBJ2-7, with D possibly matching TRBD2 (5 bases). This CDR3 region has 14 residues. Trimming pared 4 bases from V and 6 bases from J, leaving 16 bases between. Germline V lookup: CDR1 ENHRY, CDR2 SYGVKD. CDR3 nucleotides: TGTGCCATCAGTGGACGGGGTGGAGGTGGCGAGCAGTACTTC. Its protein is CAISGRGGGGEQYF.

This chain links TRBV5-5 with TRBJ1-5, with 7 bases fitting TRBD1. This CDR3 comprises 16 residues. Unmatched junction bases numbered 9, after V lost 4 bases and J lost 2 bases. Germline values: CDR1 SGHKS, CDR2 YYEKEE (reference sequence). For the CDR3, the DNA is TGTGCCAGCAGCACCGACAGGGTGAGGGGCAATCAGCCCCAGCATTTT. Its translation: CASSTDRVRGNQPQHF.

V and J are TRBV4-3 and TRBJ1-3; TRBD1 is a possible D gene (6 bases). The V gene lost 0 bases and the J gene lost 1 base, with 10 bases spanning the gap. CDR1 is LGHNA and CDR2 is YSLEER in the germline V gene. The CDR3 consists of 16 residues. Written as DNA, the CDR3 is TGCGCCAGCAGCCAAGATGGGGGCCGATCTGGAAACACCATATATTTT. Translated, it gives CASSQDGGRSGNTIYF.

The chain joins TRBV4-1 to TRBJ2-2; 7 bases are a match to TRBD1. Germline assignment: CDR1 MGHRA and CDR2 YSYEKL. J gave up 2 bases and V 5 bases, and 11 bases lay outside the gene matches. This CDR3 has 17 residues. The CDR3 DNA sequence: TGCGCCAGCAGCTCACCCACGACAGGGAAAAACACCGGGGAGCTGTTTTTT. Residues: CASSSPTTGKNTGELFF.

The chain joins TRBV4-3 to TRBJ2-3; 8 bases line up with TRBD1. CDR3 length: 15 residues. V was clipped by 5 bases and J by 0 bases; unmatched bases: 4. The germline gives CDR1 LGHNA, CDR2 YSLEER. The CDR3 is CASSVTGASTDTQYF. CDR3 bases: TGCGCCAGCAGCGTGACAGGGGCAAGCACAGATACGCAGTATTTT.

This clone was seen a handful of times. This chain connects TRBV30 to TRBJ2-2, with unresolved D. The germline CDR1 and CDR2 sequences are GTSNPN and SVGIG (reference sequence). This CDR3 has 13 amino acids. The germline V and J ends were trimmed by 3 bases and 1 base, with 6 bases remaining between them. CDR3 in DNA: TGTGCCTGGAGCTACCGGAACACCGGGGAGCTGTTTTTT. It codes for CAWSYRNTGELFF.

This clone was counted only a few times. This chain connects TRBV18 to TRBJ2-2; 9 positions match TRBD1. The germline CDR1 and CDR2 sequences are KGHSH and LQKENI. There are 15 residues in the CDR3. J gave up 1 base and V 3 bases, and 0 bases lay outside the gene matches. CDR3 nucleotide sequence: TGTGCCAGCTCACCGGGACAGGGGAACACCGGGGAGCTGTTTTTT. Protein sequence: CASSPGQGNTGELFF.

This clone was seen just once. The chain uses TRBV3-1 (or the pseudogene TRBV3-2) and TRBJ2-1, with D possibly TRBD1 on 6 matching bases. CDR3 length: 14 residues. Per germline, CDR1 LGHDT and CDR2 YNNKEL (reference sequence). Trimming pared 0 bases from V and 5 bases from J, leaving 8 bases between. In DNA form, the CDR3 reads TGTGCCAGCAGCCAAGATCACAGGGACAATGAGCAGTTCTTC. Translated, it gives CASSQDHRDNEQFF.

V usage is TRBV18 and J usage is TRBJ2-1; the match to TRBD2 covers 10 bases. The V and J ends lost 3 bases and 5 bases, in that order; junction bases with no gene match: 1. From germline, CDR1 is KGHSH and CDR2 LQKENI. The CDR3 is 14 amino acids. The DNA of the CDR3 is TGTGCCAGCTCACCGGGACTAGCGCACAATGAGCAGTTCTTC. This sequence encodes CASSPGLAHNEQFF.

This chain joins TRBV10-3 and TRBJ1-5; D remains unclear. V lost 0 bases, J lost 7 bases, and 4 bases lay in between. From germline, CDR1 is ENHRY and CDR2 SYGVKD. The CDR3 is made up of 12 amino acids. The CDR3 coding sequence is TGTGCCATCAGTGAGTCGACACAGCCCCAGCATTTT. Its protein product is CAISESTQPQHF.